The 14 T cell receptor beta chains below come from one sample, sequenced in a study of shared clonotypes between healthy human individuals. Here immunoSEQ multiplex PCR was the method, and the copy in TCRdb shows in-frame clones only, minus some. The table records 450,000 to 500,000 clones, 70% to 80% of them present only once. The sequencing sample was made of PBMCs. These TCRs come from a woman in her thirties or forties in good health. Some clones in this sample may be carry-over from other donors' samples.

The chain is built from TRBV6-6 and TRBJ1-2; possible D gene TRBD1, 5 bases. From germline, CDR1 is MNHNY and CDR2 SVGAGI (reference sequence). The CDR3 contains 13 residues. V was clipped by 4 bases and J by 4 bases, with 10 bases between them. CDR3 in DNA: TGTGCCAGCAGTTTGGGACGGCGCTATGGCTACACCTTC. This sequence encodes CASSLGRRYGYTF.

J is TRBJ2-3 and V is TRBV7-8, with D unresolved. Germline V gene sequence: CDR1 SGHVS, CDR2 FQNEAQ. V lost 3 bases and J lost 0, with 4 bases in between. This CDR3 region has 13 residues. The CDR3 protein is CASSLPSTDTQYF. The CDR3, as DNA: TGTGCCAGCAGCTTGCCCAGCACAGATACGCAGTATTTT.

V gene TRBV7-2 combines with J gene TRBJ2-1; D might be TRBD2 (6 bases). The germline V and J ends were trimmed by 2 bases and 1 base, with 12 bases remaining between them. The CDR3 sequence is 16 residues long. Germline V gene data show CDR1 as SGHTA and CDR2 as FQGNSA. The DNA of the CDR3 is TGTGCCAGCAGCTTACATGCGGCGGGATCCTACAATGAGCAGTTCTTC. Residues: CASSLHAAGSYNEQFF. Based on the CDR3 plus reference TRBV7-2 and TRBJ2-1, the full variable domain is GAGVSQSPSNKVTEKGKDVELRCDPISGHTALYWYRQSLGQGLEFLIYFQGNSAPDKSGLPSDRFSAERTGGSVSTLTIQRTQQEDSAVYLCASSLHAAGSYNEQFFGPGTRLTVL.

The genes are TRBV11-2 and TRBJ1-4, with D perhaps matching TRBD1 (5 bases). Germline values: CDR1 SGHAT, CDR2 FQNNGV. V was clipped by 0 bases and J by 8 bases, with 10 bases between them. This CDR3 has 14 residues. The CDR3 bases are TGTGCCAGCAGCTTAGACAGGGCCGGCGAAAAACTGTTTTTT. Amino acids: CASSLDRAGEKLFF.

J is TRBJ1-5 and V is TRBV27, with a weak D call TRBD1 (6 bases). Germline values: CDR1 MNHEY, CDR2 SMNVEV (reference sequence). Deletions cut 4 bases from V and 4 bases from J, with 17 bases between. The CDR3 has 16 amino acids. The CDR3 DNA is TGTGCCAGCAGTTCACTTCAGACAGGCCCTAATCAGCCCCAGCATTTT. This codes for CASSSLQTGPNQPQHF.

The CDR3 is CAISISEQFF. CDR3 in DNA: TGTGCCATTTCAATCAGTGAGCAGTTCTTC. This chain connects TRBV2 to TRBJ2-1; D unclear. Trimming shortened V by 10 bases and J by 9 bases, and 10 bases separated the two germline ends. The CDR3 has 10 amino acids. Germline-derived CDR1 and CDR2 are SNHLY and FYNNEI. Full variable domain (remainder filled in from reference TRBV2 and TRBJ2-1): EPEVTQTPSHQVTQMGQEVILRCVPISNHLYFYWYRQILGQKVEFLVSFYNNEISEKSEIFDDQFSVERPDGSNFTLKIRSTKLEDSAMYFCAISISEQFFGPGTRLTVL.

V is TRBV19 and J is TRBJ2-7; D gene ambiguous. V lost 0 bases and J lost 3, with 6 bases in between. Germline values: CDR1 LNHDA, CDR2 SQIVND (reference sequence). The CDR3 is made up of 13 amino acids. CDR3 coding DNA: TGTGCCAGTAGTATAGAGGACCGCTACGAGCAGTACTTC. It translates to CASSIEDRYEQYF. The full variable domain, rest sourced from reference TRBV19 and TRBJ2-7, is DGGITQSPKYLFRKEGQNVTLSCEQNLNHDAMYWYRQDPGQGLRLIYYSQIVNDFQKGDIAEGYSVSREKKESFPLTVTSAQKNPTAFYLCASSIEDRYEQYFGPGTRLTVT.

The DNA for the CDR3 is TGTGCCAGCAGCCCGCAGGTCCAAGATACGCAGTATTTT. As protein: CASSPQVQDTQYF. The gene calls are TRBV5-4 and TRBJ2-3; D gene ambiguous. CDR3 size: 13 residues. The V and J ends lost 4 bases and 5 bases respectively, with 11 bases between them. Germline V lookup: CDR1 SGHNT, CDR2 YYREEE (reference sequence).

The V call is TRBV15, the J call TRBJ2-2; TRBD2 agrees at 11 bases. V shed 3 bases and J 3 bases; nucleotides not matched to a gene: 21. The CDR3 covers 22 residues. Germline V gene data show CDR1 as LNHNV and CDR2 as YYDKDF (reference sequence). Here the CDR3 reads CATSSTSQHSGRAFFHTGELFF. CDR3 in DNA: TGTGCCACCAGCAGCACCTCCCAACATAGCGGGAGGGCCTTCTTTCACACCGGGGAGCTGTTTTTT.

This clone was counted a few times. This chain links TRBV7-2 with TRBJ2-2, with D tentatively TRBD1 or TRBD2 (6 bases each). V lost 5 bases and J lost 6, with 13 bases in between. CDR1 and CDR2 from the germline V gene are SGHTA and FQGNSA. The CDR3 spans 14 residues. The CDR3 DNA sequence: TGTGCCAGCAGCCCAAGAGGGGGGCCCGGGGAGCTGTTTTTT. Translating it yields CASSPRGGPGELFF. The variable domain in full, with the rest retrieved from reference TRBV7-2 and TRBJ2-2, is GAGVSQSPSNKVTEKGKDVELRCDPISGHTALYWYRQSLGQGLEFLIYFQGNSAPDKSGLPSDRFSAERTGGSVSTLTIQRTQQEDSAVYLCASSPRGGPGELFFGEGSRLTVL.

V and J are TRBV5-1 and TRBJ2-7, with 13 bases aligning to TRBD2. Germline V gene sequence: CDR1 SGHRS, CDR2 YFSETQ. Trimming took 2 bases from V and 3 from J; bases not matched to a gene: 8. The CDR3 loop spans 17 amino acids. The chain's CDR3 is CASSFWTSGSISYEQYF. The CDR3 region has the DNA TGCGCCAGCAGCTTTTGGACTAGCGGGAGCATCAGCTACGAGCAGTACTTC.

This clone has only a few counts. CDR3 protein: CASSGTDNEKLFF. CDR3 in DNA: TGTGCCAGCAGCGGGACCGACAATGAAAAACTGTTTTTT. The rearrangement uses TRBV11-2 and TRBJ1-4, with a weak D call TRBD1 (5 bases). The V and J ends lost 5 bases and 5 bases respectively, with 9 bases between them. This CDR3 is built from 13 residues. Per germline, CDR1 SGHAT and CDR2 FQNNGV.

The chain is built from TRBV7-9 and TRBJ2-5; the D call may be TRBD1 or TRBD2 (5 bases each). With 0 bases removed from V and 4 bases from J, the gap between germline ends came to 18 bases. The CDR3 has 17 amino acids. The germline CDR1 and CDR2 sequences are SEHNR and FQNEAQ (reference sequence). For the CDR3, the DNA is TGTGCCAGCAGCTTAGCGCTTACGGCCAGGGCGGGAGAGACCCAGTACTTC. It specifies CASSLALTARAGETQYF.

The J gene is TRBJ2-1, the V gene TRBV5-4, with D perhaps TRBD2 (5 bases). With 0 bases removed from V and 3 bases from J, the gap between germline ends came to 7 bases. The CDR3 runs to 14 residues. Germline V gene data show CDR1 as SGHNT and CDR2 as YYREEE (reference sequence). CDR3 residues: CASSLAGIYNEQFF. CDR3 nucleotide sequence: TGTGCCAGCAGCTTGGCCGGGATCTACAATGAGCAGTTCTTC.